The 20 T cell receptor beta chains below all came from one sample that was sequenced in a study of Ad26.COV2.S vaccination and SARS-CoV-2 variants. Sequenced by immunoSEQ multiplex PCR; TCRdb stores in-frame clones only, minus some. The table includes roughly 350,000 clones, 86% detected once. As to treatment: about 20 received Ad26.COV2.S at low or high dose, single or two shots; about five received placebo; per-sample allocation not given. Sampling took place 63 days after the first vaccine or placebo injection. Sequenced material: peripheral blood, taken in a trial of Ad26.COV2.S vaccine versus placebo. The receptors stem from a person aged 18 to 59 who received the Ad26.COV2.S COVID-19 vaccine or a placebo.

This rearrangement joins TRBV28 to TRBJ1-2; 8 bases align to TRBD1. V shed 6 bases and J 8 bases; nucleotides not matched to a gene: 5. Germline V gene sequence: CDR1 MDHEN, CDR2 SYDVKM. The CDR3 sequence is 12 residues long. CDR3 residues: CASSRTGRGYTF. The CDR3 coding sequence is TGTGCCAGCAGCCGGACAGGGAGGGGCTACACCTTC.

This chain uses TRBV30 with TRBJ1-1; D is possibly TRBD1 (5 bases). Trimming stripped 4 bases from V and 1 base from J, with 7 bases between. The germline gives CDR1 GTSNPN, CDR2 SVGIG (reference sequence). This CDR3 spans 12 amino acids. In DNA, the CDR3 is TGTGCCTGGACACAGGAGAACACTGAAGCTTTCTTT. Translating it yields CAWTQENTEAFF.

The chain is built from TRBV12-3 or TRBV12-4 and TRBJ2-7; D is possibly TRBD2 (6 bases). The ends were cut back, 6 bases at V and 3 bases at J, with 9 bases in the middle. The CDR3 extends over 12 amino acids. The CDR3 DNA is TGTGCCAGCAGGGCGGGAATCTACGAGCAGTACTTC. This codes for CASRAGIYEQYF.

The CDR3 region is CASSIRLAGESYNEQFF. In DNA, the CDR3 is TGTGCCAGTAGTATCCGACTAGCGGGAGAATCCTACAATGAGCAGTTCTTC. The V gene is TRBV19, the J gene TRBJ2-1; 12 nucleotides match TRBD2. With V trimmed by 3 bases and J by 1 base, 4 bases remained unmatched. In germline, CDR1 is LNHDA, CDR2 SQIVND (reference sequence). The CDR3 has 17 amino acids.

V gene TRBV7-9 combines with J gene TRBJ2-4; possibly TRBD1 for D (6 bases). The germline CDR1 and CDR2 sequences are SEHNR and FQNEAQ (reference sequence). Deletions cut 5 bases from V and 9 bases from J, with 20 bases between. The CDR3 is 15 amino acids. This CDR3 is CASSLDRIEGTIQYF. In nucleotides, the CDR3 is TGTGCCAGCAGCCTTGACAGGATTGAGGGAACCATTCAGTACTTC.

A single count supports this clone. The chain combines TRBV18 with TRBJ1-6; D unresolved. Trimming stripped 6 bases from V and 12 bases from J, with 15 bases between. Germline V gene data show CDR1 as KGHSH and CDR2 as LQKENI. The CDR3 spans 13 residues. For the CDR3, the DNA is TGTGCCAGCTCGGGGAGGTTACAACAACCCCTCCACTTT. This gives the protein CASSGRLQQPLHF.

The rearrangement uses TRBV7-9 and TRBJ2-1; no firm D call. V lost 3 bases and J lost 2, with 8 bases in between. The germline V gene has CDR1 SEHNR and CDR2 FQNEAQ (reference sequence). CDR3 length: 14 amino acids. CDR3 coding DNA: TGTGCCAGCAGCTTCGACTTTACCTACAATGAGCAGTTCTTC. It yields the protein CASSFDFTYNEQFF.

The chain recombines TRBV28 with TRBJ2-3, with TRBD1 matching over 8 bases. CDR1 and CDR2 (germline): MDHEN, SYDVKM. The V segment lost 2 bases and the J segment 2 bases; nucleotides outside the gene matches: 12. The CDR3 is 18 residues long. The chain's CDR3 is CASSLLPGQGAFTDTQYF. The CDR3, as DNA: TGTGCCAGCAGTTTACTCCCGGGGCAGGGGGCATTCACAGATACGCAGTATTTT.

The chain employs TRBV18 and TRBJ2-5, with 11 bases that match TRBD2. With V trimmed by 3 bases and J by 5 bases, 20 bases remained unmatched. The germline V gene encodes CDR1 KGHSH and CDR2 LQKENI. The CDR3 is 20 amino acids. This CDR3 is CASSPVWMSVLAGVDETQYF. As DNA, the CDR3 is TGTGCCAGCTCACCGGTTTGGATGTCCGTACTAGCGGGAGTCGACGAGACCCAGTACTTC.

This chain connects TRBV12-3 or TRBV12-4 to TRBJ2-7; TRBD1 is a possible D gene (6 bases). This CDR3 region has 13 residues. V was trimmed by 3 bases and J by 5 bases, leaving 11 bases between them. CDR3 region: CASSLSGAHEQYF. The CDR3 DNA sequence: TGTGCCAGCAGTTTGTCAGGGGCGCACGAGCAGTACTTC.

This clone was counted between two and nine times. The rearrangement uses TRBV28 and TRBJ1-6; D perhaps matches TRBD1 (6 bases). V lost 5 bases, J lost 9 bases, and 20 bases lay in between. The CDR3 loop spans 16 amino acids. Germline V CDR1 and CDR2: MDHEN, SYDVKM. The CDR3, as DNA: TGTGCCAGCAGTGGGTTTCCAGGGGAATTAGGTTCACCCCTCCACTTT. Its translation: CASSGFPGELGSPLHF. Full variable domain (missing parts from reference TRBV28 and TRBJ1-6): DVKVTQSSRYLVKRTGEKVFLECVQDMDHENMFWYRQDPGLGLRLIYFSYDVKMKEKGDIPEGYSVSREKKERFSLILESASTNQTSMYLCASSGFPGELGSPLHFGNGTRLTVT.

V and J are TRBV2 and TRBJ2-7, with TRBD2 identical over 8 bases. Germline V lookup: CDR1 SNHLY, CDR2 FYNNEI. Unmatched junction bases numbered 11, after V lost 6 bases and J lost 4 bases. This CDR3 has 15 residues. CDR3 sequence reads: CASREGGGPWYEQYF. The CDR3 DNA reads TGTGCCAGCAGGGAGGGCGGGGGGCCTTGGTACGAGCAGTACTTC.

The chain links TRBV7-9 to TRBJ2-1, with 8 bases fitting TRBD2. The CDR3 runs to 17 residues. V shed 5 bases, J shed 3 bases, and the junction held 12 bases outside the gene matches. CDR1 is SEHNR, CDR2 FQNEAQ, per germline (reference sequence). CDR3 DNA sequence: TGTGCCAGCAGCCACACCCCGGGACTAGGCTACTACAATGAGCAGTTCTTC. Translating it yields CASSHTPGLGYYNEQFF. The full variable domain, completed using reference TRBV7-9 and TRBJ2-1, is DTGVSQNPRHKITKRGQNVTFRCDPISEHNRLYWYRQTLGQGPEFLTYFQNEAQLEKSRLLSDRFSAERPKGSFSTLEIQRTEQGDSAMYLCASSHTPGLGYYNEQFFGPGTRLTVL.

V usage is TRBV7-8 and J usage is TRBJ2-3; 7 nucleotides match TRBD1. The V gene's germline CDR1 is SGHVS and CDR2 FQNEAQ. After removal of 0 bases from V and 4 bases from J, the junction contained 7 bases not matched to a gene. The CDR3 has 16 amino acids. The CDR3 is CASSLAQGNAADTQYF. CDR3 DNA sequence: TGTGCCAGCAGCTTAGCACAGGGGAACGCGGCAGATACGCAGTATTTT.

The V and J genes are TRBV4-3 and TRBJ1-2; TRBD1 matches 7 bases. Germline V gives CDR1 LGHNA, CDR2 YSLEER. CDR3 length: 13 residues. V trimming: 3 bases; J trimming: 4 bases; junction bases outside the gene matches: 2. This CDR3 is CASSQTGSYGYTF. The CDR3 DNA sequence: TGCGCCAGCAGCCAGACAGGGAGCTATGGCTACACCTTC.

The chain is built from TRBV27 and TRBJ2-7; D is possibly TRBD1 or TRBD2 (5 bases each). V was shortened by 2 bases and J by 3 bases, with 14 bases between the two germline ends. From germline, CDR1 is MNHEY and CDR2 SMNVEV (reference sequence). The CDR3 consists of 15 residues. CDR3 in DNA: TGTGCCAGCAGTTTAGGTCCCCCTGGGGGCTACGAGCAGTACTTC. Its protein product is CASSLGPPGGYEQYF.

The chain uses TRBV5-5 and TRBJ2-2; possibly TRBD1 for D (6 bases). CDR1 is SGHKS and CDR2 is YYEKEE in the germline V gene (reference sequence). This CDR3 comprises 14 residues. Trimming removed 6 bases from V and 3 bases from J, with 12 bases in between. The CDR3 sequence: CASTTGQHTGELFF. The CDR3 nucleotides read TGTGCCAGCACCACGGGACAACACACCGGGGAGCTGTTTTTT.

The chain carries TRBV4-3 and TRBJ2-2, with TRBD1 identical over 10 bases. The CDR3 has 16 amino acids. Germline CDR1 and CDR2: LGHNA and YSLEER. Trimming removed 3 bases from V and 3 bases from J; junction bases left unmatched: 4. CDR3 amino acids: CASSHGTGVYTGELFF. Here the CDR3 DNA reads TGCGCCAGCAGCCACGGGACAGGGGTGTACACCGGGGAGCTGTTTTTT.

V usage is TRBV7-2 and J usage is TRBJ2-6; 7 positions agree with TRBD1. V lost 5 bases, J lost 0 bases, and 10 bases stayed unmatched. This CDR3 has 18 residues. The V gene's germline CDR1 is SGHTA and CDR2 FQGNSA. The CDR3 DNA reads TGTGCCAGCAGCCCCACCGGGACAGTCGCCTCTGGGGCCAACGTCCTGACTTTC. It specifies CASSPTGTVASGANVLTF.

The chain recombines TRBV5-6 with TRBJ1-4, with D hard to call. Trimming shortened V by 0 bases and J by 8 bases, and 5 bases separated the two germline ends. Germline loops: CDR1 SGHDT, CDR2 YYEEEE. CDR3 length equals 12 residues. In nucleotides, the CDR3 is TGTGCCAGCAGCTTGGTAATAGAAAAACTGTTTTTT. Translating it yields CASSLVIEKLFF.